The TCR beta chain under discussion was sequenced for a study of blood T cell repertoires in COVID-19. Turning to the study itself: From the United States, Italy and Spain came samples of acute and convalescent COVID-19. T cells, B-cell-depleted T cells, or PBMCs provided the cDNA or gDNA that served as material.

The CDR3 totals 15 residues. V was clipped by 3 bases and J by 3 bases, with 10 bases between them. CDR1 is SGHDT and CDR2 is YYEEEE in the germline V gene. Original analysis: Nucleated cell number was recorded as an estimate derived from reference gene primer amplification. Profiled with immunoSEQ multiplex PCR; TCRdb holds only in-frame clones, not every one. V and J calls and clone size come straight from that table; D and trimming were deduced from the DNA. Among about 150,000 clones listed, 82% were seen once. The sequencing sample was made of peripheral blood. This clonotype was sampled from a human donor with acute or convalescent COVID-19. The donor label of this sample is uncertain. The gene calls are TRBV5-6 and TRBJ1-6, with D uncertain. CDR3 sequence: CASSYYRVYNSPLHF. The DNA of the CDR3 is TGTGCCAGCAGCTATTACCGGGTCTATAATTCACCCCTCCACTTT.